The source of this T cell receptor (beta chain) is a study of blood T cell repertoires in COVID-19. About the research overall: COVID-19 samples from acute and convalescent phases originated in the United States, Italy and Spain. PBMCs, B-cell-depleted T cells, or T cells were the source of the cDNA or gDNA that made up the material.

Original data processing: Cell counts per sample came from amplifying reference gene primers. The assay was immunoSEQ multiplex PCR, and TCRdb's table has in-frame clones only and misses some. V, J and clone size are taken as reported in that table, and D and trimming were inferred from the DNA itself. The sample contains approximately 51,000 clones, about nine tenths of which appear only once. The sequencing input was peripheral blood. This clonotype was sampled from a middle-aged man with active COVID-19.

The CDR3 sequence is CASSTQQGDGAQYF. The CDR3 DNA follows: TGTGCCAGCAGCACTCAACAGGGTGATGGGGCCCAGTACTTC. The chain joins TRBV7-2 to TRBJ2-5; D perhaps matches TRBD1 (6 bases). V lost 5 bases, J lost 9 bases, and 19 bases lay in between. Per germline, CDR1 SGHTA and CDR2 FQGNSA. CDR3 length: 14 residues. The variable domain in full, with the rest retrieved from reference TRBV7-2 and TRBJ2-5, is GAGVSQSPSNKVTEKGKDVELRCDPISGHTALYWYRQSLGQGLEFLIYFQGNSAPDKSGLPSDRFSAERTGGSVSTLTIQRTQQEDSAVYLCASSTQQGDGAQYFGPGTRLLVL.